This T cell receptor (beta chain) derives from a study of shared clonotypes between healthy human individuals (dated by TCRdb to about 2020). Regarding the study in general: The cohort comprised a couple of women and three men aged 18 to 49 years. Per donor, three plates each were used for CD4 naive and CD4 memory, two for CD8 naive, and one for CD8 memory. Blood TCR repertoires of a handful of healthy adults were deeply sequenced to estimate repertoire size and the extent of clonotype sharing between individuals. To increase sequencing depth and limit assay-specific biases, different laboratories used diverse techniques to prepare libraries and sequence TCR repertoires. Leukapheresis yielded between about 0.9 and 9 billion PBMCs per donor. Overall study outcomes, separate from this receptor: The small number of donors limited the genetic and exposure-history diversity represented. Clonotypes shared by all four sorted-subset donors showed higher generation probabilities than non-shared clonotypes. Based on pairwise subsampling, the degree of clonotype sharing among donors was expected to be affected by sequencing depth. Sampling was restricted to blood, and TCR repertoires in tissues likely differ from the TCR repertoires found in blood. Even with the large sequencing depth, rarefaction of the sorted-subset datasets indicated that sequencing was incomplete. About 5% of naive CD4, 3% to 3.5% of naive CD8, about 2.1% of memory CD4, and more than 0.35% of memory CD8 clonotypes were shared across several donors. Estimated clonotype richness was generally larger for naive than for memory subsets.

V lost 1 base and J lost 4 bases; the stretch between them is 7 bases long. The germline V gene supplies CDR1 SGHRS and CDR2 YFSETQ. The CDR3 covers 13 residues, taking in both the cysteine and the phenylalanine. The kept DNA is CDR3 alone, 39 bases in frame from the first base. Using the deep immunoSEQ assay, multiplex PCR amplified TCR CDR3 regions from genomic DNA. For each cell subset, the extracted genomic DNA was distributed evenly across all wells of several immunoSEQ 96-well plates, and each plate served as one replicate. For sorted subsets, each replicate PCR was loaded with around 200 ng genomic DNA, equivalent to approximately 33,000 T cell genomes. Purified libraries were quantified with a Qubit 3.0 fluorometer, sized on a Bioanalyzer 2100, and re-quantified with the KAPA Library Quantification kit. Every immunoSEQ 96-well plate was sequenced on a separate single-read 150-cycle Illumina NextSeq 550 flow cell. On the study's bioinformatics: The immunoSEQ output contained only junctional sequences without quality scores, so filtering could not match that applied to full-length reads. Sequences were annotated with PyIR, a Python wrapper for IgBLAST v1.9, using IMGT germline references to assign V/J genes and CDR3. Any read was removed if the V/J assignment was weak (E-value above 1e-6), the CDR3 was missing, or the read contained stop codons, out-of-frame junctions, or ambiguous translated residues. V3J clonotypes were defined as sequences sharing the same inferred V gene, J gene, and CDR3 amino acid sequence. To compute the percentage overlap between repertoires, the number of shared unique clonotypes was divided by the size of the smaller repertoire. Richness of each repertoire was evaluated using RTK rarefaction, the Chao1 estimator, and Recon v2.1 estimates of unobserved clonotypes. OLGA was used to compute generation probabilities for all TCRbeta clonotypes that the gDNA method yielded from a few donors. What TCRdb holds here is the immuneACCESS table cut down to in-frame rearrangements. Part of the clones is not present; checked against another copy, under half of the missing clones reflect an unresolved V gene, and the others are unexplained. V and J calls and clone size are as listed in that table; D and trimming were resolved from the DNA. The sample table records some 380,000 clones; around 96% of these occur just once. The ten largest make up around 0.32% of the sample.

Donors were healthy HIV-negative adults with no recently reported acute infections or vaccinations. All donors were Caucasian adults living in Nashville, Tennessee, USA. CD8 memory samples combined magnetically selected CD45RO+ cells with CCR7-negative CD45RA+ effector memory (TemRA) cells. Blood was collected by leukapheresis, and PBMCs were isolated by Ficoll-Histopaque density gradient centrifugation and then cryopreserved in liquid nitrogen vapor phase. Analytical flow cytometry was used to check the purity and quantity of every magnetically sorted T cell population. From each sorted fraction, genomic DNA was isolated and quantified by UV absorbance on a Nanodrop 2000c. With respect to this clone: Its antigen remains unidentified. Per-base qualities were not stored, and no clone one base away is much larger.

Here the chain combines TRBV5-1 and TRBJ2-3; the D region is possibly TRBD1 or TRBD2, each matching across 5 bases. Sequencing was done on a sample of memory CD8+ T cells sorted from blood. Read against the paper, the sample's cell subset or site label means: CD45RO+ cells pooled with CCR7-negative TemRA cells. The receptor was derived from a young man in good health. The bases read TGCGCCAGCAGCTTGCGGGGCCCAGATACGCAGTATTTT. Its coded protein is CASSLRGPDTQYF.